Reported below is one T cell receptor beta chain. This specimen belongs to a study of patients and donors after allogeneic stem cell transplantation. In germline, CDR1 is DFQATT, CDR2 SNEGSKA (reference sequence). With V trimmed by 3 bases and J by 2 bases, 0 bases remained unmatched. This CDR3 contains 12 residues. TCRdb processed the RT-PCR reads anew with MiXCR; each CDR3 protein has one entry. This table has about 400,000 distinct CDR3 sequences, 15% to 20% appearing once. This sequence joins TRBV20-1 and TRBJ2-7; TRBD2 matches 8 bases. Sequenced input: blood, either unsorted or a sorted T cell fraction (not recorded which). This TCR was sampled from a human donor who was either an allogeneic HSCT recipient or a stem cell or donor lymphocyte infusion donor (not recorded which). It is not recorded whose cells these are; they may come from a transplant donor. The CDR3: CSASGGAYEQYF. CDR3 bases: TGCAGTGCTAGCGGGGGGGCCTACGAGCAGTACTTC.